These 6 T cell receptor beta chains were all obtained from the same sample, sequenced in a study of blood T cell repertoires in COVID-19. The repertoire was sequenced with immunoSEQ multiplex PCR; TCRdb's copy has only in-frame clones and lacks some. In the table there are about 160,000 clones, approximately 86% of which are singletons. Sample: PBMCs or T cells enriched from blood (not recorded which). The receptor source for this set is a woman aged 40-49 years who had been exposed to COVID-19.

The J gene is TRBJ2-3, the V gene TRBV7-2; 10 nucleotides match TRBD2. CDR3 length: 16 residues. J was trimmed by 2 bases and V by 5 bases; bases with no gene match: 7. In germline, CDR1 is SGHTA, CDR2 FQGNSA. The DNA for the CDR3 is TGTGCCAGCAGCCCACTAGCGGGATCCGCCACAGATACGCAGTATTTT. It translates to CASSPLAGSATDTQYF.

This chain joins TRBV5-1 and TRBJ2-7; D remains ambiguous. The CDR3 sequence is 15 residues long. V shed 4 bases and J shed 0 bases, with 14 bases lying between them. CDR1 is SGHRS, CDR2 YFSETQ, per germline. The CDR3 bases are TGCGCCAGCAGCGCCGAGGTTGTGGCCTCCTACGAGCAGTACTTC. Residues: CASSAEVVASYEQYF.

V and J are TRBV4-1 and TRBJ2-3; D possibly corresponds to TRBD1 (5 bases). Germline CDR1 is MGHRA and CDR2 is YSYEKL. The CDR3 runs 16 residues. V was cut by 0 bases and J by 4 bases, with 14 bases left in between. The CDR3 protein is CASSQEGPFGADTQYF. The CDR3 DNA follows: TGCGCCAGCAGCCAAGAGGGGCCATTTGGGGCAGATACGCAGTATTTT.

This clone was counted a few times. In DNA form, the CDR3 reads TGTGCCAGCACCGTCGAGAGGGGACTCTTACGCTATGGCTACACCTTC. Its translation: CASTVERGLLRYGYTF. The V and J genes are TRBV7-9 and TRBJ1-2, with D maybe TRBD1 (5 bases). CDR1 and CDR2 (germline): SEHNR, FQNEAQ (reference sequence). The CDR3 is made up of 16 amino acids. V dropped 7 bases and J dropped 4 bases, with 22 bases sitting between them.

The genes are TRBV6-5 and TRBJ1-3, with D uncertain. Germline loops: CDR1 MNHEY, CDR2 SVGAGI. The CDR3 totals 15 residues. V gave up 8 bases and J gave up 0 bases, with 14 bases separating them. The CDR3 reads CASVLTVSSGNTIYF. CDR3 nucleotide sequence: TGTGCCAGCGTGCTTACAGTTAGCTCTGGAAACACCATATATTTT.

The V and J genes are TRBV5-1 and TRBJ1-6; D might be TRBD1 (5 bases). Germline CDR1 and CDR2: SGHRS and YFSETQ. The CDR3 consists of 16 residues. Trimming removed 4 bases from V and 11 bases from J, with 22 bases in between. CDR3 coding DNA: TGCGCCAGCAGCGACCACTTCCAGGGCCTAGGGGCACCCCTCCACTTT. It specifies CASSDHFQGLGAPLHF.